Following are 18 T cell receptor beta chains from one sample sequenced in a study of cytomegalovirus exposure and HLA in healthy donors. 60 Vbeta and 13 Jbeta primers were used in PCR. Profiled with immunoSEQ multiplex PCR; TCRdb holds only in-frame clones, not every one. The sample has 200,000 to 250,000 clones, around 80% seen once. The source material was PBMCs. These receptors all stem from a woman aged 55-70 years in good health and CMV-seropositive.

The chain links TRBV7-2 to TRBJ1-6; 7 bases are a match to TRBD1. The CDR3 sequence is 14 residues long. CDR1 and CDR2 (germline): SGHTA, FQGNSA. Trimming cost V 5 bases and J 10 bases; bases outside gene matches: 8. The CDR3 sequence: CASSPTGVRSPLHF. The DNA for the CDR3 is TGTGCCAGCAGCCCAACAGGGGTACGCTCACCCCTCCACTTT.

The chain employs TRBV15 and TRBJ1-2, with D possibly matching TRBD1 (5 bases). Looked up from germline, CDR1 is LNHNV and CDR2 is YYDKDF (reference sequence). V gave up 3 bases and J gave up 7 bases, with 12 bases separating them. The CDR3 is 13 amino acids. The CDR3 here is CATSSLWDSGYTF. The CDR3, as DNA: TGTGCCACCAGCAGTTTATGGGACTCTGGCTACACCTTC.

This clone was counted only a few times. V gene TRBV14 combines with J gene TRBJ2-6; D not resolved. V was trimmed by 1 base and J by 0 bases, leaving 4 bases between them. Germline V gene lookup returns CDR1 SGHDN and CDR2 FVKESK. The CDR3 covers 15 residues. The CDR3 spells CASSQAGSGANVLTF. The CDR3 region has the DNA TGTGCCAGCAGCCAAGCGGGCTCTGGGGCCAACGTCCTGACTTTC.

A few counts support this clone. The gene calls are TRBV25-1 and TRBJ1-1, with unresolved D. Trimming stripped 1 base from V and 0 bases from J, with 9 bases between. Germline CDR1 and CDR2: MGHDK and SYGVNS. CDR3 length: 15 residues. Written as DNA, the CDR3 is TGTGCCAGCAGTGAATTCCGGTTCGTGAACACTGAAGCTTTCTTT. Its protein product is CASSEFRFVNTEAFF.

CDR3 protein: CASSFMGGNTEAFF. The CDR3 bases are TGTGCCAGCAGTTTCATGGGGGGAAACACTGAAGCTTTCTTT. The chain uses TRBV28 and TRBJ1-1, with TRBD1 as a possible D gene (5 bases). Germline V gene sequence: CDR1 MDHEN, CDR2 SYDVKM. V was pared by 3 bases and J by 2 bases, with 10 bases between. The CDR3 extends over 14 amino acids. The variable domain in full, with the rest retrieved from reference TRBV28 and TRBJ1-1, is DVKVTQSSRYLVKRTGEKVFLECVQDMDHENMFWYRQDPGLGLRLIYFSYDVKMKEKGDIPEGYSVSREKKERFSLILESASTNQTSMYLCASSFMGGNTEAFFGQGTRLTVV.

This chain joins TRBV5-8 and TRBJ1-6; TRBD1 might be the D (5 bases). Germline V lookup: CDR1 SGHTS, CDR2 YDEGEE. The V and J ends lost 0 bases and 5 bases respectively, with 9 bases between them. This CDR3 has 15 amino acids. The chain's CDR3 is CASSLDGGDNSPLHF. CDR3 coding DNA: TGTGCCAGCAGCTTGGACGGGGGGGATAATTCACCCCTCCACTTT.

This chain links TRBV29-1 with TRBJ2-7; D ambiguous. Germline assignment: CDR1 SQVTM and CDR2 ANQGSEA. Trimming shortened V by 3 bases and J by 1 base, and 7 bases separated the two germline ends. CDR3 length equals 12 residues. The DNA of the CDR3 is TGCAGCGTTGATACGGAGTCCTACGAGCAGTACTTC. Protein sequence: CSVDTESYEQYF.

This clone was detected only a few times. The chain recombines TRBV21-1 with TRBJ2-1; the D call in the table, TRBD2, was not verified against the DNA. TRBV21-1 is a pseudogene locus. This CDR3 region has 11 residues. The CDR3 loop is CANPMPNEQFF. CDR3 bases: TGTGCCAACCCTATGCCCAATGAGCAGTTCTTC.

The chain has TRBV4-3 and TRBJ2-3; TRBD2 aligns across 12 bases. This CDR3 is built from 15 residues. From germline, CDR1 is LGHNA and CDR2 YSLEER. V dropped 0 bases and J dropped 14; count of bases not matched to a gene: 9. CDR3 sequence: CASSQEDLAGGPVYF. The CDR3 bases are TGCGCCAGCAGCCAAGAAGACCTAGCGGGGGGGCCAGTGTATTTT.

The V gene is TRBV11-2, the J gene TRBJ1-6, with D uncertain. This CDR3 has 14 residues. The V and J ends lost 2 bases and 5 bases respectively, with 7 bases between them. Germline CDR1 reads SGHAT; CDR2 reads FQNNGV. The CDR3 region is CASSLSVHNSPLHF. DNA for the CDR3: TGTGCCAGCAGCTTATCGGTGCATAATTCACCCCTCCACTTT. Combining the CDR3 with reference TRBV11-2 and TRBJ1-6 gives the whole variable domain EAGVAQSPRYKIIEKRQSVAFWCNPISGHATLYWYQQILGQGPKLLIQFQNNGVVDDSQLPKDRFSAERLKGVDSTLKIQPAKLEDSAVYLCASSLSVHNSPLHFGNGTRLTVT.

The chain is built from TRBV21-1 and TRBJ1-2; the table calls TRBD1, which could not be checked here. TRBV21-1 has pseudogene status. This CDR3 contains 14 residues. CDR3 DNA: TGTGCCGGATTACTACTTACAGGGCCCTATGGCTACACCTTC. Its protein is CAGLLLTGPYGYTF.

The gene calls are TRBV11-3 and TRBJ1-3; TRBD1 agrees at 8 bases. Germline V lookup: CDR1 SGHNT, CDR2 YENEEA. After removal of 5 bases from V and 6 bases from J, the junction contained 12 bases not matched to a gene. There are 16 residues in the CDR3. This chain's CDR3 is CASSPQSRGLENTIYF. In DNA form, the CDR3 reads TGTGCCAGCAGCCCGCAATCCAGGGGGCTGGAAAACACCATATATTTT.

This clone was observed a single time. The chain combines TRBV21-1 with TRBJ1-1. TRBV21-1 is an annotated pseudogene. This CDR3 has 14 amino acids. This CDR3 reads CASHERGGNTEAFF. For the CDR3, the DNA is TGTGCCAGCCACGAAAGGGGGGGGAACACTGAAGCTTTCTTT.

The rearrangement uses TRBV30 and TRBJ2-7, with 8 bases lining up with TRBD1. Germline V CDR1 and CDR2: GTSNPN, SVGIG (reference sequence). V shed 2 bases, J shed 6 bases, and the junction held 6 bases outside the gene matches. The CDR3 totals 13 residues. CDR3 residues: CAWSRDRPTEQYF. The CDR3 DNA sequence: TGTGCCTGGAGTAGGGACAGGCCCACCGAGCAGTACTTC.

The CDR3 loop is CASSPLEGDGYTF. CDR3 DNA: TGTGCCAGCTCACCACTTGAAGGGGATGGCTACACCTTC. The chain is built from TRBV18 and TRBJ1-2; maybe TRBD1 (5 bases). Germline loops: CDR1 KGHSH, CDR2 LQKENI. The CDR3 has 13 amino acids. Trimming pared 1 base from V and 6 bases from J, leaving 9 bases between. The whole variable domain, filled in from reference TRBV18 and TRBJ1-2, reads NAGVMQNPRHLVRRRGQEARLRCSPMKGHSHVYWYRQLPEEGLKFMVYLQKENIIDESGMPKERFSAEFPKEGPSILRIQQVVRGDSAAYFCASSPLEGDGYTFGSGTRLTVV.

V and J are TRBV18 and TRBJ2-3; TRBD2 might be the D (5 bases). The CDR3 length is 13 residues. Trimming removed 6 bases at V and 6 bases at J, with 13 bases between. The germline CDR1 and CDR2 sequences are KGHSH and LQKENI. CDR3 in amino acids: CASSSRDGDTQYF. The CDR3, as DNA: TGTGCCAGCTCTTCACGGGATGGGGATACGCAGTATTTT.

This clone appeared once. This chain uses TRBV6-6 with TRBJ2-7; D may be TRBD2 (6 bases). The germline gives CDR1 MNHNY, CDR2 SVGAGI (reference sequence). V was trimmed by 0 bases and J by 2 bases, leaving 8 bases between them. CDR3 length: 14 amino acids. The CDR3 bases are TGTGCCAGCAGTTACTCTCGGGGGACCTACGAGCAGTACTTC. This encodes CASSYSRGTYEQYF.

This chain joins TRBV6-1 and TRBJ2-3, with 7 bases matching TRBD1. The trim removed 3 bases at V and 6 bases at J, leaving 9 bases unmatched. The germline V gene has CDR1 MNHNS and CDR2 SASEGT. The CDR3 is 15 residues long. The CDR3 nucleotides read TGTGCCAGCAGTGAGGGTGACAGGGCACGGGATACGCAGTATTTT. Encoded protein: CASSEGDRARDTQYF.